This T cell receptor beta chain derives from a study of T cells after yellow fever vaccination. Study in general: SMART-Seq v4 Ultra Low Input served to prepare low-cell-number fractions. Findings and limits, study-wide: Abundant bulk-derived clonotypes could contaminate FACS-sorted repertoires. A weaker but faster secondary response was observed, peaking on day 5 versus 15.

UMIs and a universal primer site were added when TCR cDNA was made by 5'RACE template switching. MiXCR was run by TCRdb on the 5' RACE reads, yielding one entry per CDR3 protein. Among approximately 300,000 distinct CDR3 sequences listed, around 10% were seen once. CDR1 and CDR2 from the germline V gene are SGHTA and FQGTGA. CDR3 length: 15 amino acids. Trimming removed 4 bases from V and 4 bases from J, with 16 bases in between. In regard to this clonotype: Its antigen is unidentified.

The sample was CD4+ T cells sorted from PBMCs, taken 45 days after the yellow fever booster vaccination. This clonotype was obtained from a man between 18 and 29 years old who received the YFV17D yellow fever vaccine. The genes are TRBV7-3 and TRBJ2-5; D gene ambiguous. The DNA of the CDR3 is TGTGCCAGCAGCTCGGCGCCAGGTAACGGAGAGACCCAGTACTTC. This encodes CASSSAPGNGETQYF.